This paragraph reports one T cell receptor (beta chain). Its antigen is unknown. The data derive from a study of shared clonotypes between healthy human individuals. Study-level information: For every donor, three CD4 naive, three CD4 memory, two CD8 naive and one CD8 memory plates were used.

Study results and limitations: With four donors compared, 5% to 5.5% of naive CD4 clonotypes were shared. Clonotype sharing among donors, it was expected, would be affected by sequencing depth.

Genomic DNA belonging to each subset was distributed in equal measure over several immunoSEQ plates. Some clones are missing from TCRdb's copy, which holds only in-frame ones; the method was immunoSEQ multiplex PCR. The repertoire holds 760,000 or so clones, about 96% seen once, with about 0.25% in the top ten. In the naive CD8 group, cells lacked CD45RO and were positively selected for CCR7, so terminally differentiated effector memory CD45RA+ cells were left out. CDR1 is MGHRA and CDR2 is YSYEKL in the germline V gene. The length of the CDR3 is 15 residues. V was shortened by 3 bases and J by 4 bases, with 10 bases between the two germline ends.

Material for sequencing was naive CD8+ T cells sorted from blood. This chain connects TRBV4-1 to TRBJ2-6; the D is unclear. The clonotype originates from a man between 25 and 39 years old in good health. The CDR3 sequence is CASSHLVWGANVLTF. The CDR3 DNA reads TGCGCCAGCAGCCACCTGGTTTGGGGGGCCAACGTCCTGACTTTC.